These 18 T cell receptor beta chains came from one sample sequenced in a study of blood T cell repertoires in COVID-19 (dated by TCRdb to about 2020). Libraries were built with the immunoSEQ multiplex PCR assay. The table was pulled from immuneACCESS by TCRdb, which kept in-frame rearrangements only. Such tables lose some clones; where checked, under half of the loss comes from unresolved V genes, and the rest has no known cause. The sample table records approximately 250,000 clones; 70% to 90% of these occur just once. The leading ten clones occupy around 1% of the sample. The material sequenced was PBMCs or T cells enriched from blood (not recorded which). These receptors all stem from a woman in her 30s who had recovered from COVID-19.

The V gene is TRBV2, the J gene TRBJ1-1; D might be TRBD1 (6 bases). V gave up 10 bases and J gave up 0 bases, with 12 bases separating them. CDR1 is SNHLY and CDR2 is FYNNEI in the germline V gene. This CDR3 is built from 13 residues. For the CDR3, the DNA is TGTGCCACCCCGACAGGAGTGAACACTGAAGCTTTCTTT. Protein sequence: CATPTGVNTEAFF.

The chain employs TRBV6-5 and TRBJ1-1, with TRBD1 as a possible D gene (5 bases). Germline values: CDR1 MNHEY, CDR2 SVGAGI. V was clipped by 4 bases and J by 3 bases, with 15 bases between them. This CDR3 has 15 residues. Here the CDR3 reads CASSSPTGDYTEAFF. Here the CDR3 DNA reads TGTGCCAGCAGTTCCCCCACAGGAGACTACACTGAAGCTTTCTTT.

CDR3 loop: CASSQVLTLNEQFF. In nucleotides, the CDR3 is TGTGCCAGCAGCCAAGTCCTAACGTTGAATGAGCAGTTCTTC. The gene calls are TRBV14 and TRBJ2-1; D is uncertain. Germline V gene lookup returns CDR1 SGHDN and CDR2 FVKESK. The CDR3 has 14 amino acids. V was clipped by 1 base and J by 7 bases, with 11 bases between them.

The chain's CDR3 is CASSQAGTSSNEQFF. CDR3 DNA: TGTGCCAGCAGCCAGGCCGGGACTAGCAGTAATGAGCAGTTCTTC. This chain connects TRBV7-9 to TRBJ2-1; 9 nucleotides align to TRBD2. This CDR3 comprises 15 residues. Germline V gene sequence: CDR1 SEHNR, CDR2 FQNEAQ (reference sequence). J lost 7 bases, V lost 5 bases, and 9 bases had no gene match. Full variable domain (outside the CDR3, taken from reference TRBV7-9 and TRBJ2-1): DTGVSQNPRHKITKRGQNVTFRCDPISEHNRLYWYRQTLGQGPEFLTYFQNEAQLEKSRLLSDRFSAERPKGSFSTLEIQRTEQGDSAMYLCASSQAGTSSNEQFFGPGTRLTVL.

The CDR3 region is CASSLVPFHNEQFF. As DNA, the CDR3 is TGTGCCAGCAGCTTAGTCCCCTTCCACAATGAGCAGTTCTTC. J is TRBJ2-1 and V is TRBV11-2, with D unresolved. The V and J ends lost 1 base and 5 bases respectively, with 9 bases between them. The CDR3 is 14 residues long. Germline CDR1 SGHAT, CDR2 FQNNGV.

J is TRBJ2-5 and V is TRBV20-1; D call uncertain. Trimming pared 1 base from V and 9 bases from J, leaving 6 bases between. The CDR3 runs 10 residues. Germline V gives CDR1 DFQATT, CDR2 SNEGSKA (reference sequence). DNA of the CDR3: TGCAGTGCTAGAGCCCCGGCCCAGTACTTC. Translating it yields CSARAPAQYF.

This chain connects TRBV6-2 or TRBV6-3 to TRBJ2-7, with D perhaps TRBD2 (5 bases). The CDR3 spans 11 residues. Deletions cut 5 bases from V and 6 bases from J, with 8 bases between. The germline V gene has CDR1 MNHEY and CDR2 SVGEGT. For the CDR3, the DNA is TGTGCCAGCAGTGGGAGTCGCGAGCAGTACTTC. The encoded protein is CASSGSREQYF.

The V call is TRBV24-1, the J call TRBJ2-1; 9 bases are a match to TRBD2. The CDR3 length is 16 residues. The junction had 8 bases not matched to a gene; V was cut back by 0 bases and J by 9 bases. CDR1 and CDR2 from the germline V gene are KGHDR and SFDVKD. CDR3 bases: TGTGCCACCAGTGATTTGCCCAGCGGGGGGTCGGTTGAGCAGTTCTTC. It is translated as CATSDLPSGGSVEQFF.

This clone was seen a single time. The V and J genes are TRBV27 and TRBJ2-7; no firm D call. This CDR3 is 16 amino acids long. CDR1 and CDR2 (germline): MNHEY, SMNVEV (reference sequence). Trimming left V 5 bases short and J 0 bases short, with 17 bases between. CDR3 sequence: CASSPTLLLSSYEQYF. The DNA of the CDR3 is TGTGCCAGCAGTCCAACACTACTTCTAAGCTCCTACGAGCAGTACTTC.

V and J are TRBV6-2 or TRBV6-3 and TRBJ2-1; no clear D. Germline V gene sequence: CDR1 MNHEY, CDR2 SVGEGT. The germline V and J ends were trimmed by 4 bases and 5 bases, with 18 bases remaining between them. CDR3 size: 16 residues. The chain's CDR3 is CASSSPSYPFDNEQFF. The CDR3 nucleotides read TGTGCCAGCAGTTCCCCCTCCTACCCGTTTGACAATGAGCAGTTCTTC.

The chain employs TRBV5-6 and TRBJ2-6; D not certain. V dropped 2 bases and J dropped 2 bases, with 2 bases sitting between them. The CDR3 consists of 13 residues. CDR1 is SGHDT, CDR2 YYEEEE, per germline. CDR3 loop: CASSFTGANVLTF. The CDR3 DNA is TGTGCCAGCAGCTTTACTGGGGCCAACGTCCTGACTTTC. The whole variable domain, filled in from reference TRBV5-6 and TRBJ2-6, reads DAGVTQSPTHLIKTRGQQVTLRCSPKSGHDTVSWYQQALGQGPQFIFQYYEEEERQRGNFPDRFSGHQFPNYSSELNVNALLLGDSALYLCASSFTGANVLTFGAGSRLTVL.

The V and J genes are TRBV19 and TRBJ2-1; 11 bases are shared with TRBD1. The junction had 9 bases not matched to a gene; V was cut back by 5 bases and J by 9 bases. The CDR3 runs to 15 residues. Germline CDR1 LNHDA, CDR2 SQIVND (reference sequence). The CDR3 DNA is TGTGCCAGTAGTTTCGGACAGGGGGCCGTCGGTGAGCAGTTCTTC. It translates to CASSFGQGAVGEQFF.

This clone was recorded a few times. The chain links TRBV18 to TRBJ1-6, with 7 bases identical to TRBD1. V shed 3 bases and J 10 bases; nucleotides not matched to a gene: 9. Germline CDR1 KGHSH, CDR2 LQKENI. The CDR3 is made up of 15 amino acids. CDR3 protein: CASSPRQGEESPLHF. The CDR3 region has the DNA TGTGCCAGCTCACCTCGACAGGGTGAGGAATCACCCCTCCACTTT.

This clone was seen only once. The chain joins TRBV3-1 (or the pseudogene TRBV3-2) to TRBJ2-1, with D unresolved. This CDR3 spans 16 amino acids. Germline values: CDR1 LGHDT, CDR2 YNNKEL (reference sequence). Between the trimmed V and J ends, which lost 2 bases and 4 bases, there was a span of 15 bases. The CDR3 reads CASSQIILAPYNEQFF. CDR3 DNA: TGTGCCAGCAGCCAAATCATTTTGGCCCCTTACAATGAGCAGTTCTTC.

This chain links TRBV19 with TRBJ2-7; 12 nucleotides align to TRBD2. Per germline, CDR1 LNHDA and CDR2 SQIVND (reference sequence). CDR3 length: 13 amino acids. The V segment lost 6 bases and the J segment 5 bases; nucleotides outside the gene matches: 2. The CDR3 sequence: CASRGTSGHEQYF. DNA for the CDR3: TGTGCCAGTAGGGGGACTAGCGGGCACGAGCAGTACTTC.

The rearrangement links TRBV11-2 to TRBJ2-5; D unresolved. The CDR3 extends over 16 amino acids. V shed 3 bases and J shed 1 base, with 15 bases lying between them. Germline loops: CDR1 SGHAT, CDR2 FQNNGV. In nucleotides, the CDR3 is TGTGCCAGCAGCTTGAGACCGCCAGCGCCCCAAGAGACCCAGTACTTC. Protein sequence: CASSLRPPAPQETQYF.

This clone was seen once. The J gene is TRBJ2-5, the V gene TRBV29-1, with TRBD1 identical over 7 bases. J lost 3 bases, V lost 6 bases, and 4 bases had no gene match. Germline V gene data show CDR1 as SQVTM and CDR2 as ANQGSEA. This CDR3 contains 12 residues. Written as DNA, the CDR3 is TGCAGCGTCAGGACAGGAGAAGAGACCCAGTACTTC. As protein: CSVRTGEETQYF.

This chain uses TRBV9 with TRBJ2-2; 8 nucleotides match TRBD2. CDR3 length: 15 amino acids. Losses at the gene ends were 1 base for V and 5 bases for J; bases not matched to a gene: 4. Per germline, CDR1 SGDLS and CDR2 YYNGEE. The CDR3 here is CASSVTGGVTGELFF. The CDR3 DNA is TGTGCCAGCAGCGTAACGGGAGGGGTAACCGGGGAGCTGTTTTTT.